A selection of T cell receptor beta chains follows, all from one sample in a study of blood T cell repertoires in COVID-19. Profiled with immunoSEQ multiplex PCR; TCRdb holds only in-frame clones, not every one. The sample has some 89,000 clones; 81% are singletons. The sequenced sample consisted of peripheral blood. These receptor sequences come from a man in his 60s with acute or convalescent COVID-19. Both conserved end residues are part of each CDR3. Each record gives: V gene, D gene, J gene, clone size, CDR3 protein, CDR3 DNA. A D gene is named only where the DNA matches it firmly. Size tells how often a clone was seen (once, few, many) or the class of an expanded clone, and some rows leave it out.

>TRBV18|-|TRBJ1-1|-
CASSPIQGRTEAFF
TGTGCCAGCTCACCAATCCAGGGTAGGACTGAAGCTTTCTTT
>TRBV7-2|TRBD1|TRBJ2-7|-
CASQPPPGQGISYEQYF
TGTGCCAGCCAACCGCCCCCCGGACAGGGCATCTCCTACGAGCAGTACTTC
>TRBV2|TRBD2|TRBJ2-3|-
CATTSGGAYEDTQYF
TGTGCCACCACTAGCGGGGGGGCGTATGAAGATACGCAGTATTTT
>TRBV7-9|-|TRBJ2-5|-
CASSQQQGRETQYF
TGTGCCAGCAGTCAACAACAGGGCCGGGAGACCCAGTACTTC
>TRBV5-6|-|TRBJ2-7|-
CASSLGTVYEQYF
TGTGCCAGCAGCTTGGGGACAGTATACGAGCAGTACTTC
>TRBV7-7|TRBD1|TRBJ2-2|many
CASRPGTGSTGELFF
TGTGCTAGCAGGCCCGGGACAGGGAGCACCGGGGAGCTGTTTTTT
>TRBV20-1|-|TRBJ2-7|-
CSASKGNYYEQYF
TGCAGTGCTAGTAAGGGGAACTACTACGAGCAGTACTTC
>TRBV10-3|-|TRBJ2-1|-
CAISRGVEQFF
TGTGCCATCAGTCGAGGAGTTGAGCAGTTCTTC
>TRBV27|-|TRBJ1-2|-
CASSLYPGIYGYTF
TGTGCCAGCAGTTTATATCCAGGCATCTATGGCTACACCTTC
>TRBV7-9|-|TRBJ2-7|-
CASSPDSTGLRYEQYF
TGTGCCAGCAGCCCCGATTCGACAGGTCTCCGCTACGAGCAGTACTTC
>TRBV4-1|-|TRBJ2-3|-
CASSQVAQPTDTQYF
TGCGCCAGCAGCCAAGTAGCCCAGCCTACAGATACGCAGTATTTT
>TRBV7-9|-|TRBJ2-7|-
CASSSYREGEQYF
TGTGCCAGCAGCTCGTACAGGGAGGGCGAGCAGTACTTC
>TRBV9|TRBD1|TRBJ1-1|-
CASSVGQQNTEAFF
TGTGCCAGCAGCGTGGGACAGCAAAACACTGAAGCTTTCTTT
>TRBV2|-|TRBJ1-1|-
CASGRGLAFF
TGTGCCAGCGGGAGGGGTCTCGCCTTTTTT
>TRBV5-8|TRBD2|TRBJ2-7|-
CASSAAGTSGGRSSYEQYF
TGTGCCAGCAGCGCAGCCGGGACTAGCGGGGGGCGCAGCTCCTACGAGCAGTACTTC